Following are 5 T cell receptor beta chains from one sample sequenced in a study of T cells in localized non-small cell lung cancer. TCRdb's copy holds only in-frame clones and misses some; the assay was immunoSEQ multiplex PCR. There are 3,000 to 3,500 clones in the sample; about 53% occur only once, and about 4.5% lies in the top ten. The sample here was lymph node tissue, taken before any cancer treatment. These receptors all stem from a woman between 18 and 55 years old with stage I lung adenocarcinoma.

The J gene is TRBJ2-1, the V gene TRBV28; TRBD2 agrees at 11 bases. The CDR3 contains 15 residues. V lost 5 bases, J lost 12 bases, and 12 bases stayed unmatched. The germline gives CDR1 MDHEN, CDR2 SYDVKM. The CDR3 sequence: CASSGLAGGWGGQFF. The CDR3 DNA sequence: TGTGCCAGCAGTGGTCTAGCGGGAGGTTGGGGAGGGCAGTTCTTC.

This rearrangement joins TRBV18 to TRBJ2-2; 8 nucleotides align to TRBD1. The junction had 1 base not matched to a gene; V was cut back by 3 bases and J by 1 base. Germline CDR1 reads KGHSH; CDR2 reads LQKENI. CDR3 size: 15 residues. The DNA for the CDR3 is TGTGCCAGCTCACCCGGGACAGGGAACACCGGGGAGCTGTTTTTT. Its protein product is CASSPGTGNTGELFF.

The rearrangement links TRBV25-1 to TRBJ2-7, with 7 bases fitting TRBD2. The CDR3 is made up of 17 amino acids. V trimming: 4 bases; J trimming: 3 bases; junction bases outside the gene matches: 15. Germline-derived CDR1 and CDR2 are MGHDK and SYGVNS. The CDR3 reads CASSGALEAGAFYEQYF. The CDR3 DNA sequence: TGTGCCAGCAGTGGGGCCCTTGAGGCGGGAGCCTTCTACGAGCAGTACTTC.

V usage is TRBV19 and J usage is TRBJ2-1; D is possibly TRBD2 (6 bases). V was clipped by 5 bases and J by 0 bases, with 14 bases between them. This CDR3 has 16 amino acids. Germline V gene data show CDR1 as LNHDA and CDR2 as SQIVND (reference sequence). CDR3 amino acids: CASSLPGGGSYNEQFF. The DNA for the CDR3 is TGTGCCAGTAGTCTCCCTGGGGGAGGCTCCTACAATGAGCAGTTCTTC.

This clone was seen just once. The gene calls are TRBV14 and TRBJ1-1; the D is unclear. The V end was cut by 2 bases, the J end by 2 bases, with 6 bases between. This CDR3 is 13 amino acids long. Germline V lookup: CDR1 SGHDN, CDR2 FVKESK. As DNA, the CDR3 is TGTGCCAGCAGCCAAAGCAGCAACACTGAAGCTTTCTTT. Its protein product is CASSQSSNTEAFF.